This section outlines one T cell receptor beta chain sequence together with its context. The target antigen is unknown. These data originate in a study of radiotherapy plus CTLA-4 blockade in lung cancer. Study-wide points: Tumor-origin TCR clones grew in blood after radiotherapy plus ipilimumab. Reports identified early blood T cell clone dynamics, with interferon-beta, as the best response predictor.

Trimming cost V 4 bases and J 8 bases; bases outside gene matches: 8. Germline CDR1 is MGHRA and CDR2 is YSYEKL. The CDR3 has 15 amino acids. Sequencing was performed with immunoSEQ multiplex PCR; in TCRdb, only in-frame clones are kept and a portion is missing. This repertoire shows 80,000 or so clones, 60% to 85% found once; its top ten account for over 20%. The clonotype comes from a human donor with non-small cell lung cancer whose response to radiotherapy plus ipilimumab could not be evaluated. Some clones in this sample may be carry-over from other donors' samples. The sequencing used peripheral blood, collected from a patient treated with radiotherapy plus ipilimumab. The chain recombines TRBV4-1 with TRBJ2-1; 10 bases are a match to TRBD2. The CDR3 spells CASSRAGGLGYEQFF. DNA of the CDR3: TGCGCCAGCAGCCGAGCGGGGGGGCTAGGATATGAGCAGTTCTTC.